The 12 T cell receptor beta chains in this list originate from one sample, sequenced in a study of cytomegalovirus exposure and HLA in healthy donors. The study ran its PCR with 60 Vbeta and 13 Jbeta primers. Sequenced by immunoSEQ multiplex PCR; TCRdb stores in-frame clones only, minus some. Here the sample spans 140,000 to 150,000 clones, approximately 80% being singletons. Sequencing was carried out using PBMCs. The source of these receptors is a man aged 40-49 years in good health and CMV-seronegative.

The V and J genes are TRBV6-1 and TRBJ1-4; 8 bases map to TRBD1. The CDR3 length is 14 residues. Looked up from germline, CDR1 is MNHNS and CDR2 is SASEGT. Trimming at V came to 5 bases and at J to 5 bases, leaving 4 bases not matched to a gene. CDR3 in amino acids: CASSLTGGNEKLFF. The CDR3 DNA reads TGTGCCAGCAGTCTTACAGGGGGAAATGAAAAACTGTTTTTT.

V usage is TRBV19 and J usage is TRBJ1-5; 12 bases are shared with TRBD1. J lost 4 bases, V lost 6 bases, and 1 base had no gene match. Germline V gene data show CDR1 as LNHDA and CDR2 as SQIVND (reference sequence). The length of the CDR3 is 14 residues. The CDR3 DNA reads as TGTGCCAGTAGGGGACAGGGGGCGAATCAGCCCCAGCATTTT. Its translation is CASRGQGANQPQHF. Combining the CDR3 with reference TRBV19 and TRBJ1-5 gives the whole variable domain DGGITQSPKYLFRKEGQNVTLSCEQNLNHDAMYWYRQDPGQGLRLIYYSQIVNDFQKGDIAEGYSVSREKKESFPLTVTSAQKNPTAFYLCASRGQGANQPQHFGDGTRLSIL.

This chain joins TRBV2 and TRBJ1-4; D uncertain. The length of the CDR3 is 12 residues. V shed 7 bases and J shed 8 bases, with 11 bases lying between them. CDR1 is SNHLY, CDR2 FYNNEI, per germline. This CDR3 is CASKVEREKLFF. The CDR3 DNA sequence: TGTGCCAGCAAGGTTGAGCGGGAAAAACTGTTTTTT.

This clone has just a few counts. The J gene is TRBJ1-1, the V gene TRBV4-3; maybe TRBD1 (5 bases). The V gene's germline CDR1 is LGHNA and CDR2 YSLEER. Trimming shortened V by 4 bases and J by 4 bases, and 13 bases separated the two germline ends. This CDR3 is 14 amino acids long. This CDR3 reads CASSPRRGSTEAFF. Here the CDR3 DNA reads TGCGCCAGCAGCCCTCGTAGGGGTAGCACTGAAGCTTTCTTT.

This chain uses TRBV7-2 with TRBJ2-1; 11 bases align to TRBD2. The CDR3 covers 19 residues. The trim removed 1 base at V and 3 bases at J, leaving 11 bases unmatched. Per germline, CDR1 SGHTA and CDR2 FQGNSA. The CDR3 DNA is TGTGCCAGCAGCTTAGGTGGGACTAGCGGACTTCCCCGCTACAATGAGCAGTTCTTC. Protein sequence: CASSLGGTSGLPRYNEQFF.

The V gene is TRBV9, the J gene TRBJ2-7; 8 bases align to TRBD2. Per germline, CDR1 SGDLS and CDR2 YYNGEE. Trimming cost V 5 bases and J 5 bases; bases outside gene matches: 18. CDR3 length: 17 residues. CDR3 nucleotides: TGTGCCAGCAGTCCTCAAAGCGGGGGTACATCGGGGAACGAGCAGTACTTC. Its translation is CASSPQSGGTSGNEQYF.

V usage is TRBV6-6 and J usage is TRBJ1-2; 7 bases match TRBD1. The CDR3 covers 15 residues. J was trimmed by 3 bases and V by 6 bases; bases with no gene match: 10. Germline V gene sequence: CDR1 MNHNY, CDR2 SVGAGI (reference sequence). The chain's CDR3 is CASRTQGKKDYGYTF. The CDR3 nucleotides read TGTGCCAGCAGAACACAGGGGAAAAAGGACTATGGCTACACCTTC.

This rearrangement joins TRBV19 to TRBJ1-2; 7 bases are shared with TRBD1. The V gene end was trimmed by 6 bases and the J gene end by 8 bases; junction bases not matched to a gene: 6. The CDR3 runs 12 residues. CDR1 and CDR2 (germline): LNHDA, SQIVND (reference sequence). In DNA form, the CDR3 reads TGTGCCAGTAGCCCAGGGGGTGGAGGCTACACCTTC. Translated: CASSPGGGGYTF.

V gene TRBV9 combines with J gene TRBJ1-2, with D maybe TRBD1 (6 bases). The V end was cut by 0 bases, the J end by 5 bases, with 14 bases between. The CDR3 runs 15 residues. The germline V gene encodes CDR1 SGDLS and CDR2 YYNGEE. The CDR3 protein is CASSVEGSGQYGYTF. CDR3 DNA: TGTGCCAGCAGCGTAGAAGGTTCTGGACAGTATGGCTACACCTTC.

The rearrangement uses TRBV30 and TRBJ2-2; D might be TRBD1 (5 bases). V was clipped by 7 bases and J by 2 bases, with 14 bases between them. This CDR3 contains 14 residues. Looked up from germline, CDR1 is GTSNPN and CDR2 is SVGIG (reference sequence). The CDR3 sequence is CAFHPGQNTGELFF. In DNA form, the CDR3 reads TGTGCCTTTCACCCAGGGCAAAACACCGGGGAGCTGTTTTTT.

The chain employs TRBV14 and TRBJ2-1, with D tentatively TRBD2 (6 bases). The CDR3 totals 15 residues. V lost 4 bases and J lost 6, with 16 bases in between. Germline CDR1 reads SGHDN; CDR2 reads FVKESK. The CDR3 DNA reads TGTGCCAGCAGCCTCCCCGGGACTCCCGCCAATGAGCAGTTCTTC. Amino acid sequence: CASSLPGTPANEQFF.

This sequence joins TRBV27 and TRBJ2-7; tentative D call: TRBD1 (6 bases). The CDR3 is made up of 15 amino acids. The germline V gene encodes CDR1 MNHEY and CDR2 SMNVEV (reference sequence). Trimming pared 4 bases from V and 2 bases from J, leaving 15 bases between. Written as DNA, the CDR3 is TGTGCCAGCAGTTCTCCCCGACGGGACACCTACGAGCAGTACTTC. This gives the protein CASSSPRRDTYEQYF.